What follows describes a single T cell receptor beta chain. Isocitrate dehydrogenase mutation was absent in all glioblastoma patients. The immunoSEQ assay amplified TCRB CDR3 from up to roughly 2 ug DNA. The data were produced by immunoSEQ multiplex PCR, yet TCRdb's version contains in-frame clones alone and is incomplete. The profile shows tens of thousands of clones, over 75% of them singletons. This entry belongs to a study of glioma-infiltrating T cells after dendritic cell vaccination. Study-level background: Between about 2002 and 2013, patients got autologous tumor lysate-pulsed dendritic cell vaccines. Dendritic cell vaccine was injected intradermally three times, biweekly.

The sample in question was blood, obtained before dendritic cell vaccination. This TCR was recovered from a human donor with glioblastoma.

This chain's CDR3 is CASSRLGTGYNSPLHF. In DNA, the CDR3 is TGTGCCAGCAGCCGTCTAGGGACAGGGTATAATTCACCCCTCCACTTT. This chain connects TRBV14 to TRBJ1-6, with 9 bases lining up with TRBD1. After removal of 4 bases from V and 4 bases from J, the junction contained 5 bases not matched to a gene. Germline CDR1 and CDR2: SGHDN and FVKESK. The CDR3 totals 16 residues.